This record looks at one T cell receptor (beta chain) sequence and its context. No antigen is known for it. V was clipped by 4 bases and J by 8 bases, with 19 bases between them. The CDR3 has 15 amino acids. Germline CDR1 is SGHDT and CDR2 is YYEEEE. A primer matching the constant region was used to make TCR beta cDNA from approximately 0.45 ug of total RNA. Three nested multiplex PCR rounds, a slightly modified ARM-PCR method, built the TCR beta libraries. Forward primers for TRBV1-TRBV30 and a C-beta reverse primer served the first two PCR rounds, at about 11 cycles each. Via MiXCR, TCRdb re-called the multiplex PCR reads, giving one row per CDR3 protein. The sample has about 54,000 distinct CDR3 sequences, over 70% seen once. The data are from a study of tumor-infiltrating lymphocytes in primary liver carcinoma. Joint extraction of RNA and DNA used roughly 18-34 mg of bulk tissue that was unsorted. Chronic HBV infection was present in the patients, who were treatment-naive.

General observations from the study: Overlap in tumor-adjacent and tumor-blood pairs fell below that of tumor region pairs.

The chain couples TRBV5-6 to TRBJ2-1; D unresolved. This TCR came from a man in his forties with primary liver carcinoma and hepatitis B virus infection. Sample: liver tumor tissue from sampling region 2. Subset defined: tumor region T2, inferior pole. CDR3 sequence: CASSKHGIIRDEQFF. In DNA form, the CDR3 reads TGTGCCAGCAGCAAACACGGTATTATACGGGATGAGCAGTTCTTC. The complete variable domain, with remaining parts taken from reference TRBV5-6 and TRBJ2-1, reads DAGVTQSPTHLIKTRGQQVTLRCSPKSGHDTVSWYQQALGQGPQFIFQYYEEEERQRGNFPDRFSGHQFPNYSSELNVNALLLGDSALYLCASSKHGIIRDEQFFGPGTRLTVL.